These 8 T cell receptor beta chains came from one sample sequenced in a study of T cell repertoires in cytomegalovirus infection. MiXCR was run by TCRdb on the reads, yielding one entry per CDR3 protein. The data contain some 100,000 distinct CDR3 sequences, around 28% of them singletons. No cognate antigen is known for these TCRs. This specimen was CD8+ T cells from cultured PBMCs, taken from culture after CMV antigen stimulation. The receptors stem from a human donor in good health (CMV status not recorded). Some clones in this sample may be carry-over from other donors' samples.

The chain recombines TRBV27 with TRBJ2-1; 8 nucleotides match TRBD1. CDR3 size: 13 residues. Germline assignment: CDR1 MNHEY and CDR2 SMNVEV (reference sequence). J gave up 8 bases and V 7 bases, and 7 bases lay outside the gene matches. The CDR3 reads CASTADRDDEQFF. In nucleotides, the CDR3 is TGTGCCAGCACTGCGGACAGGGACGATGAGCAGTTCTTC.

This clonotype was observed a few times. This rearrangement joins TRBV12-3 or TRBV12-4 to TRBJ2-5; 9 positions agree with TRBD2. The CDR3 runs 12 residues. Losses at the gene ends were 8 bases for V and 5 bases for J; bases not matched to a gene: 3. CDR3 protein: CASGTSIETQYF. The CDR3 nucleotides read TGTGCCAGCGGGACTAGCATTGAGACCCAGTACTTC.

This clonotype was seen a few times. The chain recombines TRBV5-1 with TRBJ2-1; TRBD2 is a possible D gene (6 bases). The V gene's germline CDR1 is SGHRS and CDR2 YFSETQ. The CDR3 has 15 amino acids. Trimming took 0 bases from V and 3 from J, leaving 10 bases between them. CDR3 protein: CASSLGWGDYNEQFF. In DNA, the CDR3 is TGCGCCAGCAGCTTGGGGTGGGGGGACTACAATGAGCAGTTCTTC.

This chain uses TRBV7-6 with TRBJ2-1; tentative D call: TRBD1 (5 bases). The CDR3 is made up of 17 amino acids. The germline CDR1 and CDR2 sequences are SGHVS and FNYEAQ. Trimming removed 0 bases from V and 3 bases from J, with 15 bases in between. CDR3: CASSLAGSGSLYNEQFF. In nucleotides, the CDR3 is TGTGCCAGCAGCTTAGCGGGGTCAGGGTCCCTCTACAATGAGCAGTTCTTC.

This chain joins TRBV10-3 and TRBJ2-1, with 10 bases that match TRBD2. CDR1 ENHRY and CDR2 SYGVKD come from the germline V gene. Unmatched junction bases numbered 10, after V lost 4 bases and J lost 7 bases. The CDR3 runs to 16 residues. CDR3 DNA: TGTGCCATCAGTGGGTTAGCGGGGGGCACGGGGAATGAGCAGTTCTTC. Its translation is CAISGLAGGTGNEQFF.

This clonotype has a handful of counts. This chain joins TRBV29-1 and TRBJ1-1; D may be TRBD1 (6 bases). The CDR3 runs 13 residues. Germline V gene lookup returns CDR1 SQVTM and CDR2 ANQGSEA. Trimming took off 6 bases at V and 0 bases at J, with 11 bases between the two ends. The chain's CDR3 is CSVEGGLNTEAFF. CDR3 coding DNA: TGCAGCGTCGAGGGGGGGTTGAACACTGAAGCTTTCTTT.

This clonotype turned up a few times. The V and J genes are TRBV15 and TRBJ2-5; D possibly corresponds to TRBD1 (6 bases). Germline values: CDR1 LNHNV, CDR2 YYDKDF (reference sequence). The CDR3 runs to 14 residues. Trimming took 4 bases from V and 9 from J, leaving 18 bases between them. The CDR3 nucleotides read TGTGCCACCAGCATAGCGATGGGCGAGGGGGCCCAGTACTTC. Residues: CATSIAMGEGAQYF.

This clonotype turned up a few times. This chain connects TRBV10-3 to TRBJ1-2; D is undetermined. The germline CDR1 and CDR2 sequences are ENHRY and SYGVKD. The CDR3 length is 14 residues. Trimming took 0 bases from V and 8 from J, leaving 13 bases between them. Here the CDR3 DNA reads TGTGCCATCAGTGAGTCGGGCGCTTCCTTAGGCTACACCTTC. Its protein is CAISESGASLGYTF.